This entry concerns a single TCR beta chain. The antigen is undetermined. This sample is part of a study of glioma-infiltrating T cells. Overall study context: Low-grade gliomas were grade II; glioblastomas were grade IV at initial diagnosis. Dexamethasone exposure before glioma surgery was limited to six or fewer days.

Study-wide results and caveats: Above-expected tissue-blood divergence occurred in all gliomas, most in low-grade ones. Signature shared blood CDR3 motifs were enriched in low-divergence and depleted in high-divergence patients.

Using RNA template, CDR3s of TCR alpha and beta were amplified with iRepertoire arm-PCR. Using its own MiXCR run on the multiplex PCR reads, TCRdb lists one record per CDR3 protein. The table includes around 390,000 distinct CDR3 sequences, roughly two fifths detected once. The germline V gene has CDR1 LNHNV and CDR2 YYDKDF (reference sequence). The CDR3 consists of 15 residues. The germline V and J ends were trimmed by 0 bases and 2 bases, with 11 bases remaining between them. The source of this sequence is a human donor with low-grade glioma or glioblastoma, undergoing nonglioma brain surgery, or in good health (not recorded which). This chain connects TRBV15 to TRBJ2-7, with D unresolved. Sequenced sample: glioma tissue, nonneoplastic brain tissue, or PBMCs (not recorded which). The CDR3 loop is CATSRDPSRTYEQYF. CDR3 nucleotides: TGTGCCACCAGCAGAGATCCAAGTAGAACCTACGAGCAGTACTTC.